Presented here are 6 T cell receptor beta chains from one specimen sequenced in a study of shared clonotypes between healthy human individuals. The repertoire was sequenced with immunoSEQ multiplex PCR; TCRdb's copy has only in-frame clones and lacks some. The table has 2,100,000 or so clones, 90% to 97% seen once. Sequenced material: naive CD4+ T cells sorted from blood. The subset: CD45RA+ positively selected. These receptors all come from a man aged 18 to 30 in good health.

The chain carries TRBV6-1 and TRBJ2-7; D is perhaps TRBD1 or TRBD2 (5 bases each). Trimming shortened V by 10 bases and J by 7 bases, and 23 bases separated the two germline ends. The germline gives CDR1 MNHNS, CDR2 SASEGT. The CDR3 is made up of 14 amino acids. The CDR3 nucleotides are TGTGCCAACTCCCGGGACGCAGGTTTGGGGGAGCAGTACTTC. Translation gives CANSRDAGLGEQYF.

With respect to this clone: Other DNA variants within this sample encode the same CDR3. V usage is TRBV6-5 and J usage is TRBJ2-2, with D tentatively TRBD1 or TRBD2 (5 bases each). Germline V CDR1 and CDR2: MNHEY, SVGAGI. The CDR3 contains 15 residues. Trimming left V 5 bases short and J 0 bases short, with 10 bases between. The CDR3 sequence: CASSAGTANTGELFF. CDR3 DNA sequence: TGTGCCAGCAGTGCCGGGACGGCGAACACCGGGGAGCTGTTTTTT.

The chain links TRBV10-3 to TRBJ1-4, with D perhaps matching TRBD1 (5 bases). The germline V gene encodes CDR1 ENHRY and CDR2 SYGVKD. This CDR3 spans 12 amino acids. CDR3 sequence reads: CATGGVDEKLFF. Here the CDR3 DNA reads TGTGCTACCGGAGGGGTTGACGAAAAACTGTTTTTT.

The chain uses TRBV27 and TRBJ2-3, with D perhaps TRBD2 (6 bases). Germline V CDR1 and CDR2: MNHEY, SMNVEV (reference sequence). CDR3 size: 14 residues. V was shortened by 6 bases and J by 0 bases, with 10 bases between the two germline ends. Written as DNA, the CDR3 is TGTGCCAGCAGCCGGGGGACTAGCACAGATACGCAGTATTTT. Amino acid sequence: CASSRGTSTDTQYF.

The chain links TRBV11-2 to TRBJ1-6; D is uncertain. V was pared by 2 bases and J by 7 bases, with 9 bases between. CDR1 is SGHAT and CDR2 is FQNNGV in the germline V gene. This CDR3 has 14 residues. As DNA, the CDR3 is TGTGCCAGCAGCTTAACAGTCCAGAATTCACCCCTCCACTTT. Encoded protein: CASSLTVQNSPLHF.

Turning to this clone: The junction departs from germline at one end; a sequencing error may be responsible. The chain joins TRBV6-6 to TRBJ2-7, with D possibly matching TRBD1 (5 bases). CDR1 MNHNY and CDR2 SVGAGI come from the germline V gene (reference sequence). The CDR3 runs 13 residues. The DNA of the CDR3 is TGTGCCATCAGTGTAGGGGACTCCTACGAGCAGTACTTC. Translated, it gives CAISVGDSYEQYF.